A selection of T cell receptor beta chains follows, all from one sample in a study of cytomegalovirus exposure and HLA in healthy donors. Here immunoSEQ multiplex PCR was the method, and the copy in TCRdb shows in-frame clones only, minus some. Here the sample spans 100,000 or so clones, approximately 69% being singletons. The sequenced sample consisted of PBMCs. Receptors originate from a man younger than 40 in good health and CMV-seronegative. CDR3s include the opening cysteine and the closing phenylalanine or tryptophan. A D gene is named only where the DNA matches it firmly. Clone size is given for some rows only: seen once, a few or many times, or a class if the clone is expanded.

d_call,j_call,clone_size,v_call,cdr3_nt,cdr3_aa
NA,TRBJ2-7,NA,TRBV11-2,TGTGCCAGCAGCTTAGCGATCCTGACAGACTCCTACGAGCAGTACTTC,CASSLAILTDSYEQYF
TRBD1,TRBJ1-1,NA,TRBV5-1,TGCGCCAGCAGCCCGACAGGGGTGAACACTGAAGCTTTCTTT,CASSPTGVNTEAFF
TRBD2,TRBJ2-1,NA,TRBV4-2,TGTGCCAGCAGCCGACGACTAGCGGGCGAGGATGAGCAGTTCTTC,CASSRRLAGEDEQFF
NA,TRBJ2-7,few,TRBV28,TGTGCCAGCAGTTTGGGCGGGCCCTACGAGCAGTACTTC,CASSLGGPYEQYF
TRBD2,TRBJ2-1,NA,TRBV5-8,TGTGCCAGCAGCCACCGGGACTACCAAGTCGGTGAGCAGTTCTTC,CASSHRDYQVGEQFF
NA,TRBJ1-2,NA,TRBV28,TGTGCCAGCAGTTTAGGGGTAAGGGGATATGGCTACACCTTC,CASSLGVRGYGYTF
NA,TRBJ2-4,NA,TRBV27,TGTGCCAGCACCTTGAGGAGGGGAGATAGCATTCAGTACTTC,CASTLRRGDSIQYF
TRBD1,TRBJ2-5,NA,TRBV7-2,TGTGCCAGCAGCTTCAACAGGGGATGGCAAGAGACCCAGTACTTC,CASSFNRGWQETQYF
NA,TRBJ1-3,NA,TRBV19,TGTGCCAGTTCCCTCCCCTCTGGAAACACCATATATTTT,CASSLPSGNTIYF
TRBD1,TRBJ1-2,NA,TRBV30,TGTGCCTGGGACACAGGGACAGCTGATGGCTACACCTTC,CAWDTGTADGYTF
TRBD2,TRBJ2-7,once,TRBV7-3,TGTGCCAGCAGCGTCCCTAGCGGGTTCGCCTACGAGCAGTACTTC,CASSVPSGFAYEQYF
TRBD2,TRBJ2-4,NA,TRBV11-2,TGTGCCAGCAGACGGACGGGACTAGCGGGAGAGGGGAACATTCAGTACTTC,CASRRTGLAGEGNIQYF
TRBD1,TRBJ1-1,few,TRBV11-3,TGTGCCAGCAGCTTAGGCCAAACAGGGGTTAGGACTGAAGCTTTCTTT,CASSLGQTGVRTEAFF
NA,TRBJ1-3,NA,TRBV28,TGTGCCAGCAGGAGGCCCCGCCGTGGAAACACCATATATTTT,CASRRPRRGNTIYF
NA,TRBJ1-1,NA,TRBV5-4,TGTGCCAGCAGCACTCAATTCGTGAAGGGGCCGGTAAGCGCTTTCTTT,CASSTQFVKGPVSAFF
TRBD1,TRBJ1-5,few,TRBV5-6,TGTGCCAGCAGCGAGACAGGGCGACGTCAGCCCCAGCATTTT,CASSETGRRQPQHF
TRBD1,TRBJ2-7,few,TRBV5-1,TGCGCCAGCAGCTCACTCGGGACAGGCCCCTACGAGCAGTACTTC,CASSSLGTGPYEQYF
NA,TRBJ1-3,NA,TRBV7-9,TGTGCCAGCAGGCCAACAGCCTCTGGAAACACCATATATTTT,CASRPTASGNTIYF
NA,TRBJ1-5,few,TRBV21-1,TGTGCCAGCAGGGGGGGAAATGTACCGGGACAGGGGGACCCAAATAGCAATCAGCCCCAGCATTTT,CASRGGNVPGQGDPNSNQPQHF
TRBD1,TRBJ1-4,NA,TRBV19,TGTGCCAGTAGTATAGCAGGGGGCGCGGGTGAAAAACTGTTTTTT,CASSIAGGAGEKLFF
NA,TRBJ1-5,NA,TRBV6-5,TGTGCCAGCAGTTACAGGGGAGGCCAGCCCCAGCATTTT,CASSYRGGQPQHF
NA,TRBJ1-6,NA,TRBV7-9,TGTGCCAGCAGCTCGACAGAAAATTCACCCCTCCACTTT,CASSSTENSPLHF
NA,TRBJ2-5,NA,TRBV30,TGTGCCTGGAAGAAGTCCGGAGATCGGACCCAGTACTTC,CAWKKSGDRTQYF
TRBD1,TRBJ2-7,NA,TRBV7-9,TGTGCCAGCAGCTCACGACAGGGATCCCCTTACGAGCAGTACTTC,CASSSRQGSPYEQYF
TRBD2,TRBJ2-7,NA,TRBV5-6,TGTGCCAGCAGCTTCTTAGCGGGACCCTACGAGCAGTACTTC,CASSFLAGPYEQYF
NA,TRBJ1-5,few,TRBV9,TGTGCCAGCAGCGTAGATCGTAGGAGTCAGCCCCAGCATTTT,CASSVDRRSQPQHF
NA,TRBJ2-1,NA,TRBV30,TGTGCCTGGAGTCCACTAGTACGCTCCTACAATGAGCAGTTCTTC,CAWSPLVRSYNEQFF